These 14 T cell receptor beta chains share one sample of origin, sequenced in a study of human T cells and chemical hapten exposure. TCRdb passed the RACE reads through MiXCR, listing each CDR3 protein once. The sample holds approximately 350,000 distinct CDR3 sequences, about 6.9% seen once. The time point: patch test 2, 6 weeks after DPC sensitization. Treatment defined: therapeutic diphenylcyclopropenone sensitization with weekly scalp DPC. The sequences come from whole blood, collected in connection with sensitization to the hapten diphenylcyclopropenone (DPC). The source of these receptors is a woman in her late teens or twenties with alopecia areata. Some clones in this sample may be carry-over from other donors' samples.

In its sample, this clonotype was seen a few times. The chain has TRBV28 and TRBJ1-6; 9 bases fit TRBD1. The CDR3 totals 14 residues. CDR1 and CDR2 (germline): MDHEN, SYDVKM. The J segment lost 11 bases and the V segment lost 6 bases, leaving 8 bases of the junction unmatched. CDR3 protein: CASSPGQGTTPLHF. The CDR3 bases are TGTGCCAGCAGCCCGGGACAGGGAACGACACCCCTCCACTTT.

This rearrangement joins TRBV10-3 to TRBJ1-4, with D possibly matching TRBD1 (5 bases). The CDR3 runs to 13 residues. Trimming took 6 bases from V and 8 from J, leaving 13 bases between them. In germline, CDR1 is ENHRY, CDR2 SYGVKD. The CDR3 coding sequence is TGTGCCATCAGCCGGGGCGAGGAGGAAAAACTGTTTTTT. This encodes CAISRGEEEKLFF.

CDR3 nucleotides: TGTGCCATCAGGTCAGCCGTCTATTACACAGATACGCAGTATTTT. This sequence encodes CAIRSAVYYTDTQYF. This chain uses TRBV10-3 with TRBJ2-3; unclear D gene. The CDR3 covers 15 residues. Trimming took 6 bases from V and 2 from J, leaving 15 bases between them. Germline V CDR1 and CDR2: ENHRY, SYGVKD.

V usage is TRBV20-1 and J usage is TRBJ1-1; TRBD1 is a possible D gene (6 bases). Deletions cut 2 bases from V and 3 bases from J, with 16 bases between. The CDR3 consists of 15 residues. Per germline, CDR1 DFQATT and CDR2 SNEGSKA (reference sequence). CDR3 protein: CSARRSGGLDTEAFF. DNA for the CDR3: TGCAGTGCTAGACGTTCTGGGGGGCTGGACACTGAAGCTTTCTTT.

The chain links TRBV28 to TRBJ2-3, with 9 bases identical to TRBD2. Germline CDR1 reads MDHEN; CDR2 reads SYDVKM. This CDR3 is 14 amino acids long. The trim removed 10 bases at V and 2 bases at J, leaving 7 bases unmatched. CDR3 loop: CATIAGEPTDTQYF. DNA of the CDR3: TGTGCCACCATAGCGGGGGAGCCCACAGATACGCAGTATTTT.

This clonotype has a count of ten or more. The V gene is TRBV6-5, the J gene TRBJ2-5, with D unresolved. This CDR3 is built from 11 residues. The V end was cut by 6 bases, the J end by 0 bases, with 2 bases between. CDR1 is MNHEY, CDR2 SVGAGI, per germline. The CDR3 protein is CASRYQETQYF. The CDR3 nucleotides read TGTGCCAGCAGGTACCAAGAGACCCAGTACTTC.

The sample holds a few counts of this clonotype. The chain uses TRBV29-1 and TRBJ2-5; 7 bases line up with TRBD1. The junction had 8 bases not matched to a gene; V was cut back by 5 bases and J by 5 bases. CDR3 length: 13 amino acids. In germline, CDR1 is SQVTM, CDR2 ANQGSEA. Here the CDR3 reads CSVFKQGVETQYF. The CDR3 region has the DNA TGCAGCGTTTTTAAGCAGGGGGTTGAGACCCAGTACTTC.

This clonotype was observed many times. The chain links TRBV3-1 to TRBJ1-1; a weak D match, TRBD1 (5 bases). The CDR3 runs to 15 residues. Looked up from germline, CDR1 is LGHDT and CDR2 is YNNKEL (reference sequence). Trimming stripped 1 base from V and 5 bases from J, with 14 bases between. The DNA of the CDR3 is TGTGCCAGCAGCCAAGGGAGAAGGGGAGGGACTGAAGCTTTCTTT. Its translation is CASSQGRRGGTEAFF.

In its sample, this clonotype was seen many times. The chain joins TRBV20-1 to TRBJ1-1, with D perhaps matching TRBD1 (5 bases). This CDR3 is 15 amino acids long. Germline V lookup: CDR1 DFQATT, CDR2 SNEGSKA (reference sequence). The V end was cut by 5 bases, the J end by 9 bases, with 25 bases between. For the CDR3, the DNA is TGCAGTGCTGGGCCCGGGGCAACTCAAAATAATAAAGCTTTCTTT. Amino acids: CSAGPGATQNNKAFF.

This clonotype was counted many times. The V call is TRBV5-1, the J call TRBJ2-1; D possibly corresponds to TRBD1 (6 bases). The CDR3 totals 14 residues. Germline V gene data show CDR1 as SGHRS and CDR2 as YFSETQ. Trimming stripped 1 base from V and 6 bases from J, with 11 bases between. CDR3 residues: CASSLKDRSNEQFF. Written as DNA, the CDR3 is TGCGCCAGCAGCTTGAAGGACAGATCCAATGAGCAGTTCTTC.

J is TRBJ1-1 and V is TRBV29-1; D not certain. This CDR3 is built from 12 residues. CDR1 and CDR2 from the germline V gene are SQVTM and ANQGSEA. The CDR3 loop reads CSVEDENTEAFF. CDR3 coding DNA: TGCAGTGTAGAGGACGAAAACACTGAAGCTTTCTTT.

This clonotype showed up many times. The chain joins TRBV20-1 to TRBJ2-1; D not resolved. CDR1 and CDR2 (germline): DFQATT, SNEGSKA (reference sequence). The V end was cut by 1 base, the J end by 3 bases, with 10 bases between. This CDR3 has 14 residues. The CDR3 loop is CSARVPFDYNEQFF. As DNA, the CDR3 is TGCAGTGCTAGAGTGCCGTTCGACTACAATGAGCAGTTCTTC.

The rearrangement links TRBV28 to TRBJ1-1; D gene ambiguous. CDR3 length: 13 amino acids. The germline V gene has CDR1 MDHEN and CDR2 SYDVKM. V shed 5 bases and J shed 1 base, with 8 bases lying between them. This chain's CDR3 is CASSRPANTEAFF. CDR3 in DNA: TGTGCCAGCAGTCGTCCAGCGAACACTGAAGCTTTCTTT.

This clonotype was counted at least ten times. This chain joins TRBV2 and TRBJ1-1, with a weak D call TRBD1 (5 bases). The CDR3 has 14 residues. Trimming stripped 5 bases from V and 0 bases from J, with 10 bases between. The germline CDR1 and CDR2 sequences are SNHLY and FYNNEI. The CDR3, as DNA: TGTGCCAGCAGTAAGACAGCGCTGAACACTGAAGCTTTCTTT. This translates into CASSKTALNTEAFF.